The T cell receptor beta chain under discussion was sequenced for a study of cytotoxic CD8 clonotypes in ibrutinib-treated CLL. On the study more broadly: Included were 11 relapsed/refractory and over 14 treatment-naive patients, of whom 17 to 18 were IGHV unmutated. Response material was collected after a median around 12 months of treatment, range 6 to 36.

A remark on this clone: Its antigen is undetermined.

Findings of the study overall: Clonality was higher at baseline than in age-matched healthy donors and tracked circulating CD8+ T-cell counts.

Libraries were prepared by immunoSEQ multiplex PCR; TCRdb keeps only in-frame clonotypes and omits some of them. The data show over 45,000 clones, with roughly 50% seen just once and 20% held by the top ten. This CDR3 has 17 residues. Germline-derived CDR1 and CDR2 are MGHDK and SYGVNS. Losses at the gene ends were 4 bases for V and 9 bases for J; bases not matched to a gene: 17. The gene calls are TRBV25-1 and TRBJ2-3; 9 positions match TRBD1. The sample in question was PBMCs, obtained after 24 months of ibrutinib treatment. The TCR sequence derives from a human donor with chronic lymphocytic leukemia. Here the CDR3 DNA reads TGTGCCAGCAGTGGGGGACAGGGTGCCCCCCGTGGGTACACGCAGTATTTT. Translation gives CASSGGQGAPRGYTQYF.